These 16 T cell receptor beta chains were sequenced from one sample in a study of T-cell reconstitution after alpha-beta-depleted transplantation in children. Library preparation (for TCRbeta) was performed with unique molecular identifiers. In TCRdb, the PCR reads were re-called with MiXCR into one record per CDR3 protein. Of hundreds of thousands of distinct CDR3 sequences in the sample, around 15% were seen once. The sample in question was PBMCs, mostly from graft donor cells, obtained 360 days after TCRalphabeta/CD19-depleted stem cell transplant. The receptor source for this set is a boy under two years old who had a stem cell transplant for Wiskott-Aldrich syndrome, so the T cells may come from the graft donor.

This clonotype has more than one count but fewer than ten. The rearrangement uses TRBV12-3 or TRBV12-4 and TRBJ1-2, with a weak D call TRBD1 (6 bases). This CDR3 spans 14 amino acids. Trimming left V 5 bases short and J 6 bases short, with 16 bases between. CDR3 DNA sequence: TGTGCCAGCAGTCCCGGCGGGGGGCGGGATGGCTACACCTTC. Amino acid sequence: CASSPGGGRDGYTF.

This clonotype was counted between two and nine times. V and J are TRBV21-1 and TRBJ1-1; the D call of TRBD1 is as the table states it, not checked on the DNA. TRBV21-1 is a known pseudogene. The CDR3 spans 14 residues. CDR3: CASSWDRTNTEAFF. CDR3 nucleotide sequence: TGTGCCAGCAGTTGGGACAGGACGAACACTGAAGCTTTCTTT.

This clonotype was found a few times. The gene calls are TRBV12-3 or TRBV12-4 and TRBJ1-1; 7 positions agree with TRBD1. The CDR3 consists of 11 residues. Unmatched junction bases numbered 2, after V lost 10 bases and J lost 3 bases. The CDR3 is CATQGDTEAFF. The DNA for the CDR3 is TGTGCCACCCAGGGGGACACTGAAGCTTTCTTT.

A remark on this clonotype: Sequence at one end of the junction differs from germline and may be a read error. This rearrangement joins TRBV3-1 to TRBJ2-1, with TRBD2 identical over 13 bases. The length of the CDR3 is 18 residues. Germline V gene sequence: CDR1 LGHDT, CDR2 YNNKEL (reference sequence). In DNA form, the CDR3 reads TGTGCCTGCAGCTCTGGGACCCTACTAGCGGGGGGGTTTTATGAGCAGTTCTTC. Amino acid sequence: CACSSGTLLAGGFYEQFF.

The chain combines TRBV18 with TRBJ2-7; the match to TRBD2 covers 10 bases. The J segment lost 2 bases and the V segment lost 3 bases, leaving 4 bases of the junction unmatched. Germline CDR1 reads KGHSH; CDR2 reads LQKENI. This CDR3 contains 15 residues. The CDR3 loop reads CASSPRTSGTYEQYF. For the CDR3, the DNA is TGTGCCAGCTCACCCAGGACTAGCGGAACCTACGAGCAGTACTTC.

This clonotype has more than one count but fewer than ten. The rearrangement joins TRBV5-1 to TRBJ2-5; 8 bases match TRBD2. Germline trimming cut 3 bases from V and 5 bases from J; bases unmatched to any gene: 12. The CDR3 is made up of 16 amino acids. Per germline, CDR1 SGHRS and CDR2 YFSETQ. The CDR3 sequence is CASSWQGTRRLETQYF. The CDR3 DNA reads as TGCGCCAGCAGCTGGCAGGGGACTAGAAGGCTTGAGACCCAGTACTTC.

This clonotype was detected a few times. This chain's CDR3 is CASSPEGAGGPYNEQFF. The CDR3 DNA reads as TGTGCCAGCTCACCAGAAGGGGCGGGAGGCCCCTACAATGAGCAGTTCTTC. The rearrangement uses TRBV18 and TRBJ2-1, with 8 positions matching TRBD2. The junction had 8 bases not matched to a gene; V was cut back by 2 bases and J by 2 bases. In germline, CDR1 is KGHSH, CDR2 LQKENI. The CDR3 has 17 amino acids.

This clonotype was detected only a few times. The rearrangement links TRBV28 to TRBJ2-5; TRBD1 might be the D (6 bases). V was pared by 4 bases and J by 4 bases, with 28 bases between. Looked up from germline, CDR1 is MDHEN and CDR2 is SYDVKM. There are 19 residues in the CDR3. The DNA for the CDR3 is TGTGCCAGCAGTTCCTTTGAGGGGGTAGTGAGACGGCCAAGAGAGACCCAGTACTTC. This encodes CASSSFEGVVRRPRETQYF. The whole variable domain, remainder taken from reference TRBV28 and TRBJ2-5, is DVKVTQSSRYLVKRTGEKVFLECVQDMDHENMFWYRQDPGLGLRLIYFSYDVKMKEKGDIPEGYSVSREKKERFSLILESASTNQTSMYLCASSSFEGVVRRPRETQYFGPGTRLLVL.

This clonotype has ten or more counts. The chain carries TRBV6-6 and TRBJ2-7; no clear D. Germline CDR1 MNHNY, CDR2 SVGAGI (reference sequence). This CDR3 is 13 amino acids long. Trimming shortened V by 4 bases and J by 4 bases, and 11 bases separated the two germline ends. The CDR3 region has the DNA TGTGCCAGCAGTTCTCCAGTGGAGTACGAGCAGTACTTC. This gives the protein CASSSPVEYEQYF.

The rearrangement joins TRBV11-3 to TRBJ2-1; D possibly corresponds to TRBD1 (5 bases). Germline CDR1 SGHNT, CDR2 YENEEA. V dropped 4 bases and J dropped 5 bases, with 9 bases sitting between them. The CDR3 is made up of 13 amino acids. The chain's CDR3 is CASSSGHNNEQFF. CDR3 sequence (DNA): TGTGCCAGCAGCTCCGGACACAACAATGAGCAGTTCTTC.

The CDR3 here is CASSLTQGDYNEQFF. CDR3 coding DNA: TGTGCCAGCAGCTTAACGCAGGGGGACTACAATGAGCAGTTCTTC. V is TRBV7-9 and J is TRBJ2-1, with 7 positions matching TRBD1. CDR3 length: 15 amino acids. The germline V gene has CDR1 SEHNR and CDR2 FQNEAQ (reference sequence). V was pared by 2 bases and J by 3 bases, with 4 bases of the junction left unmatched.

This clonotype was seen more than once but under ten times. The chain has TRBV12-3 or TRBV12-4 and TRBJ2-3, with TRBD2 identical over 12 bases. The CDR3 extends over 19 amino acids. Trimming at V came to 4 bases and at J to 0 bases, leaving 11 bases not matched to a gene. The CDR3 nucleotides are TGTGCCAGCAGTTCTTACCCCCGGACTAGCGGGATTAGCACAGATACGCAGTATTTT. Protein product: CASSSYPRTSGISTDTQYF.

The chain employs TRBV2 and TRBJ2-3; D not certain. The CDR3 spans 14 residues. Germline V gene data show CDR1 as SNHLY and CDR2 as FYNNEI. The ends were cut back, 8 bases at V and 0 bases at J, with 12 bases in the middle. CDR3 amino acids: CASLRSESTDTQYF. CDR3 coding DNA: TGTGCCAGCCTACGATCGGAAAGCACAGATACGCAGTATTTT.

This chain links TRBV13 with TRBJ2-3, with D maybe TRBD1 (6 bases). This CDR3 has 16 residues. Germline loops: CDR1 PRHDT, CDR2 FYEKMQ (reference sequence). The V and J ends lost 1 base and 2 bases respectively, with 13 bases between them. CDR3 sequence (DNA): TGTGCCAGCAGCTTAGCGAGACAGGAGAACACAGATACGCAGTATTTT. Translating it yields CASSLARQENTDTQYF.

CDR3 sequence reads: CAMGPKRPNEQFF. CDR3 in DNA: TGTGCCATGGGCCCCAAGAGGCCCAATGAGCAGTTCTTC. The chain employs TRBV10-3 and TRBJ2-1; no clear D. Germline CDR1 ENHRY, CDR2 SYGVKD. The length of the CDR3 is 13 residues. Deletions cut 9 bases from V and 6 bases from J, with 15 bases between.

The chain carries TRBV4-3 and TRBJ2-7, with D perhaps TRBD1 or TRBD2 (5 bases each). The V and J ends lost 0 bases and 4 bases respectively, with 16 bases between them. Germline assignment: CDR1 LGHNA and CDR2 YSLEER. This CDR3 spans 16 amino acids. CDR3 amino acids: CASSQEAGTQIYEQYF. The DNA of the CDR3 is TGCGCCAGCAGCCAAGAAGCCGGGACCCAGATTTACGAGCAGTACTTC.